The source of this T cell receptor (beta chain) is a study of control samples from healthy donors and cancer patients (TCRdb year 2020). Libraries were prepared through the immunoSEQ multiplex PCR assay. Drawn from immuneACCESS, this table holds only the in-frame rearrangements with V and J called that TCRdb kept. Clones are partly lost; checked studies trace under half to an unresolved V gene and leave the rest unexplained. The sample has approximately 170,000 clones on record, 91% of them singletons. In total, the top ten clones hold approximately 1.4% of the sample. As concerns this clone: Its antigen target is currently unknown. Nothing much larger sits one base from this clone, and base qualities are not available. Other DNA sequences in this specimen translate into the identical CDR3.

Reading the germline V gene gives CDR1 MRHNA and CDR2 SNTAGT. Taken from cysteine to phenylalanine, the CDR3 has 13 residues. Only the CDR3 region is kept as DNA, spanning 39 bases read in frame from base 1. Cut back by 2 bases and 3 bases, the V and J ends lie 5 bases apart. The rearrangement joined TRBV6-4 to TRBJ2-1; TRBD2 is perhaps the D gene, given 5 matching bases. The sequence was obtained from a young woman in good health. Sequencing was carried out using blood. The DNA sequence is TGTGCCAGCAGTGACCGGGACTACAATGAGCAGTTCTTC. It translates to CASSDRDYNEQFF.